The entry below describes one T cell receptor beta chain. Its antigen is as yet unknown. V was shortened by 0 bases and J by 4 bases, with 15 bases between the two germline ends. The germline V gene has CDR1 MGHRA and CDR2 YSYEKL. The CDR3 has 16 residues. Assay execution took place at the deep level. Repertoires were generated with immunoSEQ multiplex PCR, while TCRdb's copy carries only in-frame clones and drops some. This sample has 2 million to 2.5 million clones, with over 85% found just once. This sample stems from a study of shared clonotypes between healthy human individuals. Study findings and constraints: Generally, naive subsets came out with larger estimated richness than memory subsets.

The sample was naive CD4+ T cells sorted from blood. Subset reported: CD45RA+ positively selected. J is TRBJ2-5 and V is TRBV4-1, with no clear D. The source of this sequence is a man aged 18-30 years in good health. CDR3 residues: CASSQELSGSSETQYF. The CDR3 nucleotides read TGCGCCAGCAGCCAAGAGCTCTCGGGTAGCTCAGAGACCCAGTACTTC.